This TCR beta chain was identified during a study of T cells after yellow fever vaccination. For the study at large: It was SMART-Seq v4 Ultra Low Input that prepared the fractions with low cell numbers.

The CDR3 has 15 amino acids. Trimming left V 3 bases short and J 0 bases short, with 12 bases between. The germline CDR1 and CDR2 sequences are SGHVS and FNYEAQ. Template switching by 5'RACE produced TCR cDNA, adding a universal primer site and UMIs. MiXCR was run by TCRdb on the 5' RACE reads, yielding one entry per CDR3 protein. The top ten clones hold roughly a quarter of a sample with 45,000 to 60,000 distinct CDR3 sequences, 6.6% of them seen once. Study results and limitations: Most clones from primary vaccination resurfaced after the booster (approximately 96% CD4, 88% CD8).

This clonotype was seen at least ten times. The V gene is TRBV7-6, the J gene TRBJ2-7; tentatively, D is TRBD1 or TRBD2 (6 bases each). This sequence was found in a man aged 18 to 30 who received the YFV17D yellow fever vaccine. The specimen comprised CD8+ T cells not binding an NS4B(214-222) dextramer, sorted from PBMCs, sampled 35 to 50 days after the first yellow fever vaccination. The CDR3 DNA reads TGTGCCAGCAGCTTCGGAGGGGGGAACTCCTACGAGCAGTACTTC. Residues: CASSFGGGNSYEQYF.